These 15 T cell receptor beta chains were sequenced from one sample in a study of CD8+ T cells in alopecia areata (dated by TCRdb to 2016 to 2019). The method was the immunoSEQ multiplex PCR assay. RNA was extracted from all samples and reverse transcribed into cDNA as template for TCR sequencing. TCRdb limited this immuneACCESS table to in-frame rearrangements with V and J called. A share of clones is missing; checked studies link under half to unresolved V genes, and the rest is unexplained. The sample contains about 120,000 clones, roughly 57% of them found a single time. The biggest ten clones account for around 5.7% of the sample. This specimen's time point label, interpreted: more than three weeks on oral tofacitinib. The sample's treatment or condition label is to be understood as: oral pan-JAK inhibitor, 5-10 mg twice daily. The specimen was CD4+ T cells sorted from blood, collected at week 4, from a patient treated with tofacitinib. These TCRs come from a human donor with alopecia areata.

V and J are TRBV4-1 and TRBJ2-5; 8 bases align to TRBD1. The J segment lost 5 bases and the V segment lost 2 bases, leaving 13 bases of the junction unmatched. There are 17 residues in the CDR3. The germline gives CDR1 MGHRA, CDR2 YSYEKL. The CDR3 sequence is CASSQRSGPGGRETQYF. DNA for the CDR3: TGCGCCAGCAGCCAAAGATCTGGACCAGGGGGCCGGGAGACCCAGTACTTC.

Comments on this clone: The same CDR3 can be traced to other DNA sequences in this sample. The chain recombines TRBV29-1 with TRBJ1-1, with D perhaps TRBD1 (6 bases). Germline loops: CDR1 SQVTM, CDR2 ANQGSEA. V was pared by 3 bases and J by 2 bases, with 10 bases between. This CDR3 has 13 amino acids. The CDR3 loop is CSVETGRNTEAFF. CDR3 nucleotide sequence: TGCAGCGTTGAGACAGGCCGAAACACTGAAGCTTTCTTT.

The chain joins TRBV4-2 to TRBJ2-7; D may correspond to TRBD1 or TRBD2 (5 bases each). Deletions cut 5 bases from V and 3 bases from J, with 20 bases between. CDR1 LGHNA and CDR2 YNFKEQ come from the germline V gene. The length of the CDR3 is 16 residues. The CDR3 reads CASSTIEGRGLYEQYF. CDR3 DNA sequence: TGTGCCAGCAGCACTATTGAGGGAAGGGGCCTCTACGAGCAGTACTTC.

The J gene is TRBJ2-2, the V gene TRBV2; D call uncertain. V was pared by 3 bases and J by 5 bases, with 4 bases between. The CDR3 is made up of 12 amino acids. The V gene's germline CDR1 is SNHLY and CDR2 FYNNEI. The CDR3: CASSDRTGELFF. In DNA form, the CDR3 reads TGTGCCAGCAGTGACCGAACCGGGGAGCTGTTTTTT.

In this sample, this clone turned up a few times. The J gene is TRBJ2-2, the V gene TRBV29-1; D not certain. The CDR3 spans 13 residues. Trimming stripped 7 bases from V and 0 bases from J, with 9 bases between. Germline V gives CDR1 SQVTM, CDR2 ANQGSEA. CDR3 amino acids: CSADTANTGELFF. Written as DNA, the CDR3 is TGCAGCGCAGACACCGCGAACACCGGGGAGCTGTTTTTT.

This chain uses TRBV5-5 with TRBJ2-1, with TRBD1 as a possible D gene (6 bases). Trimming took 2 bases from V and 3 from J, leaving 15 bases between them. Germline V gives CDR1 SGHKS, CDR2 YYEKEE (reference sequence). The CDR3 runs to 16 residues. This CDR3 reads CASSFVGQKSYNEQFF. CDR3 bases: TGTGCCAGCAGCTTCGTCGGACAGAAAAGCTACAATGAGCAGTTCTTC.

This clone was detected a few times. The rearrangement joins TRBV9 to TRBJ1-1; no reliable D call. This CDR3 has 17 amino acids. Germline loops: CDR1 SGDLS, CDR2 YYNGEE. With 0 bases removed from V and 1 base from J, the gap between germline ends came to 16 bases. CDR3 in DNA: TGTGCCAGCAGCGTAGGCCCTGGTAGGGAACGGAACACTGAAGCTTTCTTT. Its protein is CASSVGPGRERNTEAFF.

V is TRBV4-1 and J is TRBJ2-5; D unresolved. Germline assignment: CDR1 MGHRA and CDR2 YSYEKL. The CDR3 totals 13 residues. V was trimmed by 0 bases and J by 7 bases, leaving 9 bases between them. The CDR3, as DNA: TGCGCCAGCAGCCAAGAACCCCTAGGGACCCAGTACTTC. Its translation: CASSQEPLGTQYF.

The rearrangement joins TRBV5-1 to TRBJ2-1; a possible D gene is TRBD2 (5 bases). V dropped 5 bases and J dropped 5 bases, with 11 bases sitting between them. The length of the CDR3 is 13 residues. The V gene's germline CDR1 is SGHRS and CDR2 YFSETQ. CDR3 in amino acids: CASRLAENNEQFF. The CDR3 DNA reads as TGCGCCAGCAGGCTAGCCGAGAACAATGAGCAGTTCTTC.

The chain has TRBV7-8 and TRBJ2-5; no reliable D call. CDR3 length: 14 amino acids. The V gene lost 2 bases and the J gene lost 1 base, with 8 bases spanning the gap. CDR1 and CDR2 from the germline V gene are SGHVS and FQNEAQ. The CDR3 DNA follows: TGTGCCAGCAGCTTAACGGCAGCCCAAGAGACCCAGTACTTC. This translates into CASSLTAAQETQYF. The variable domain in full, completed from reference TRBV7-8 and TRBJ2-5, reads GAGVSQSPRYKVAKRGQDVALRCDPISGHVSLFWYQQALGQGPEFLTYFQNEAQLDKSGLPSDRFFAERPEGSVSTLKIQRTQQEDSAVYLCASSLTAAQETQYFGPGTRLLVL.

This clone came up a few times. The V gene is TRBV2, the J gene TRBJ1-5; no firm D call. Germline CDR1 reads SNHLY; CDR2 reads FYNNEI. The CDR3 sequence is 16 residues long. The germline V and J ends were trimmed by 6 bases and 0 bases, with 15 bases remaining between them. CDR3 nucleotide sequence: TGTGCCAGCAGAGCCCACAGAGGAAATAGCAATCAGCCCCAGCATTTT. It translates to CASRAHRGNSNQPQHF.

The V and J genes are TRBV5-6 and TRBJ1-1; D is unclear. The V gene lost 0 bases and the J gene lost 0 bases, with 3 bases spanning the gap. Germline V gene data show CDR1 as SGHDT and CDR2 as YYEEEE. There are 13 residues in the CDR3. CDR3 DNA: TGTGCCAGCAGCTTGGGACTGAACACTGAAGCTTTCTTT. This translates into CASSLGLNTEAFF.

A few counts support this clone. This rearrangement joins TRBV7-9 to TRBJ2-2; 8 bases are shared with TRBD1. Germline CDR1 reads SEHNR; CDR2 reads FQNEAQ (reference sequence). This CDR3 is built from 17 residues. With V trimmed by 5 bases and J by 3 bases, 11 bases remained unmatched. CDR3: CASSVTPGQEHTGELFF. DNA for the CDR3: TGTGCCAGCAGCGTTACGCCGGGACAGGAACACACCGGGGAGCTGTTTTTT.

This clone was detected once. V usage is TRBV27 and J usage is TRBJ2-5; possible D gene TRBD2, 6 bases. The CDR3 contains 15 residues. The germline V gene encodes CDR1 MNHEY and CDR2 SMNVEV (reference sequence). Between the trimmed V and J ends, which lost 5 bases and 9 bases, there was a span of 22 bases. CDR3 DNA: TGTGCCAGCAGTGGATCGGGGACGGAGGGTGGGGCCCAGTACTTC. Protein sequence: CASSGSGTEGGAQYF.

This chain uses TRBV7-2 with TRBJ2-2; D remains unclear. The CDR3 spans 14 residues. Germline values: CDR1 SGHTA, CDR2 FQGNSA. V dropped 6 bases and J dropped 2 bases, with 10 bases sitting between them. This chain's CDR3 is CASSYTRNTGELFF. Here the CDR3 DNA reads TGTGCCAGCAGTTACACTCGAAACACCGGGGAGCTGTTTTTT.